Sequencing of this T cell receptor beta chain was carried out in a study of response to subunit inactivated influenza vaccine. General study points: Only a handful of new T cells, the authors suggested, are recruited with each seasonal influenza vaccination.

With regard to this clonotype: What it binds is not known.

MiXCR, applied by TCRdb to the RT-PCR reads, yields one record per CDR3 protein. The sample consists of approximately 500,000 distinct CDR3 sequences, approximately 13% of them appearing once. The CDR3 has 12 amino acids. The ends were cut back, 6 bases at V and 8 bases at J, with 13 bases in the middle. The germline gives CDR1 LGHNA, CDR2 YSLEER. The sequence was collected from a man between 50 and 59 years old who received an inactivated influenza vaccine. Here the sequenced sample was PBMCs from blood, taken 45 days after vaccination. V is TRBV4-3 and J is TRBJ1-1; D is uncertain. CDR3 DNA sequence: TGCGCCAGCAGTGACGTGGGAACGGAAGCTTTCTTT. Translated, it gives CASSDVGTEAFF.